Here is one T cell receptor beta chain with its context. The sample is drawn from a study of blood T cell repertoires in COVID-19. Study at large: Resolution of symptoms, clearance, or two negative PCRs was present in recovered Cohort 3 donors.

Original handling: Estimates of nucleated cell counts were drawn from the amplification of reference gene primers. The assay was immunoSEQ multiplex PCR, and TCRdb's table has in-frame clones only and misses some. The V and J calls and clone size come from that table; D and trimming were worked out from the DNA. The sample records roughly 150,000 clones, 70% to 80% being singletons. The CDR3 totals 14 residues. Trimming left V 8 bases short and J 10 bases short, with 21 bases between. Germline V gives CDR1 SEHNR, CDR2 FQNEAQ (reference sequence). The participants were between roughly 18 and 100 years old and came from under 25 US areas. Researchers sorted participants into cohorts using their self-reported clinical history.

The sequence derives from a woman between 65 and 79 years old in a cohort exposed to, infected with or recovered from COVID-19 (not recorded which). This sequence joins TRBV7-9 and TRBJ1-3; a weak D match, TRBD1 (6 bases). Specimen: PBMCs or T cells enriched from blood (not recorded which). CDR3 nucleotides: TGTGCCAGCTCCCGACCTGCCCAGGGGTCGACCATATATTTT. Residues: CASSRPAQGSTIYF.